This record covers a single T cell receptor (beta chain). This record belongs to a study of T cell changes during pregnancy in multiple sclerosis. Using immunoSEQ multiplex PCR, the repertoire was profiled, and TCRdb retains in-frame clones only, with some absent. Altogether 40,000 to 45,000 clones are present, 90% to 95% being singletons, with the ten largest covering 6% to 7%. Germline V gives CDR1 SGHRS, CDR2 YFSETQ. V dropped 0 bases and J dropped 0; count of bases not matched to a gene: 4. This CDR3 contains 17 residues. This material consisted of CD8+ T cells from peripheral blood mononuclear cells, taken in the third trimester of pregnancy. The chain uses TRBV5-1 and TRBJ2-5; 11 bases fit TRBD2. The TCR sequence derives from a female donor with multiple sclerosis, enrolled in a pregnancy study. The CDR3 loop reads CASSLGLAGTYQETQYF. CDR3 coding DNA: TGCGCCAGCAGCTTGGGACTAGCGGGAACATACCAAGAGACCCAGTACTTC. The entire variable domain, with the rest obtained from reference TRBV5-1 and TRBJ2-5, is as follows: KAGVTQTPRYLIKTRGQQVTLSCSPISGHRSVSWYQQTPGQGLQFLFEYFSETQRNKGNFPGRFSGRQFSNSRSEMNVSTLELGDSALYLCASSLGLAGTYQETQYFGPGTRLLVL.